Sequencing of this TCR beta chain was carried out in a study of T-cell reconstitution after alpha-beta-depleted transplantation in children. General study findings and limits: Some patients showed high day-60 TCRbeta diversity, which derived from surviving recipient T cells and thymic progenitors. T-cell counts and diversity were attributed mostly to newly produced T cells one year after transplant. Two months or so post-transplant, alpha-beta T cells reportedly derived from several hundred expanded graft clones.

This clonotype was found many times. The target antigen is unknown. As it was prepared, the TCRbeta library received unique molecular identifiers. TCRdb re-called the PCR reads through MiXCR, storing one row per CDR3 protein. Of over 45,000 distinct CDR3 sequences listed, 9.2% are singletons. The source was PBMCs, mostly from graft donor cells, collected 60 days after TCRalphabeta/CD19-depleted stem cell transplant. This receptor was obtained from a male patient aged 2-10 years who had a stem cell transplant for chronic granulomatous disease, so the T cells may come from the graft donor.

The CDR3 region has the DNA TGCAGTGCTAACCAGGGACAGCCACAAGAGACCCAGTACTTC. Protein sequence: CSANQGQPQETQYF. V is TRBV20-1 and J is TRBJ2-5; TRBD1 matches at 7 bases. This CDR3 comprises 14 residues. Trimming at V came to 4 bases and at J to 2 bases, leaving 7 bases not matched to a gene. The germline CDR1 and CDR2 sequences are DFQATT and SNEGSKA (reference sequence).